This T cell receptor beta chain was profiled in a study of T cell changes during pregnancy in multiple sclerosis. TCRdb's copy holds only in-frame clones and misses some; the assay was immunoSEQ multiplex PCR. Here the sample spans about 110,000 clones, 80% to 95% being singletons. The CDR3 length is 14 residues. CDR1 and CDR2 from the germline V gene are MNHEY and SVGAGI. V gave up 5 bases and J gave up 4 bases; unmatched junction bases: 2. This TCR derives from a female donor with multiple sclerosis, enrolled in a pregnancy study. The chain couples TRBV6-5 to TRBJ2-2, with 9 bases matching TRBD1. Sequenced here: peripheral blood, sampled after pregnancy. CDR3: CASSKTGGTGELFF. CDR3 coding DNA: TGTGCCAGCAGTAAGACAGGGGGCACCGGGGAGCTGTTTTTT.